This T cell receptor (beta chain) was observed in a study of control samples from healthy donors and cancer patients. CDR3 size: 13 residues. V lost 4 bases, J lost 7 bases, and 6 bases stayed unmatched. Per the germline V gene, CDR1 is SNHLY and CDR2 is FYNNEI. Only in-frame clones appear in the TCRdb table, and some are missing; sequencing was by immunoSEQ multiplex PCR. This sample has around 53,000 clones, with 80% to 90% found just once. Sequencing used PBMCs. The sequence derives from a woman aged 50 to 60 with lung cancer. V gene TRBV2 combines with J gene TRBJ1-2; 7 bases fit TRBD1. CDR3 residues: CASSVQGGAGYTF. The CDR3 region has the DNA TGTGCCAGCAGTGTCCAGGGGGGGGCTGGCTACACCTTC.